Shown below are 29 T cell receptor beta chains from a single sample sequenced in a study of blood T cells in healthy people across ages (dated by TCRdb to about 2015). The library was generated by 5' RACE. The sequencing machine was an Illumina HiSeq 2500. A second PCR of 7 to 11 cycles was run with a J-beta primer mix and a sample-barcoded 5' primer. TCRdb handled the public reads itself, with Q25 trimming in fastp and clone calling in MiXCR, and kept productive beta chains. Rows are unified per CDR3 protein, each entry keeping the most common DNA and genes. This sample has about 1.4 million distinct CDR3 sequences in its table, and 59% of those were observed once. About 6.3% of the sample belongs to the ten largest clones. Sample: blood. These receptors were taken from a man aged 18 to 30 in good health.

CDR3 DNA: TGTGCCAGCAGCCCAGATCGGGCGTATCAGCCCCAGCATTTT. Translated, it gives CASSPDRAYQPQHF. This chain joins TRBV7-2 and TRBJ1-5, with D unclear. Germline values: CDR1 SGHTA, CDR2 FQGNSA. The CDR3 covers 14 residues. The V and J ends lost 5 bases and 5 bases respectively, with 13 bases between them.

This clonotype was counted once. The chain recombines TRBV2 with TRBJ2-2; 7 bases agree with TRBD1. This CDR3 is built from 12 residues. Germline CDR1 reads SNHLY; CDR2 reads FYNNEI. The J segment lost 8 bases and the V segment lost 10 bases, leaving 7 bases of the junction unmatched. CDR3 residues: CAKDRLSGELFF. CDR3 in DNA: TGTGCCAAGGACAGGTTGAGTGGGGAGCTGTTTTTT. Using reference TRBV2 and TRBJ2-2 for the parts outside the CDR3, the full variable domain is EPEVTQTPSHQVTQMGQEVILRCVPISNHLYFYWYRQILGQKVEFLVSFYNNEISEKSEIFDDQFSVERPDGSNFTLKIRSTKLEDSAMYFCAKDRLSGELFFGEGSRLTVL.

The V gene is TRBV18, the J gene TRBJ2-7, with a weak D call TRBD1 (6 bases). The CDR3 loop spans 14 amino acids. V dropped 2 bases and J dropped 0 bases, with 8 bases sitting between them. The germline CDR1 and CDR2 sequences are KGHSH and LQKENI. CDR3 in amino acids: CASSPVDSSYEQYF. Written as DNA, the CDR3 is TGTGCCAGCTCACCAGTGGACAGCTCCTACGAGCAGTACTTC.

The chain has TRBV7-2 and TRBJ2-3, with D uncertain. In germline, CDR1 is SGHTA, CDR2 FQGNSA. Trimming removed 1 base from V and 0 bases from J, with 11 bases in between. The CDR3 loop spans 16 amino acids. Here the CDR3 reads CASSLGGSTSTDTQYF. In DNA form, the CDR3 reads TGTGCCAGCAGCTTAGGTGGCTCCACTAGCACAGATACGCAGTATTTT.

This clonotype was seen once. The chain couples TRBV10-1 to TRBJ2-1; D is uncertain. This CDR3 spans 14 amino acids. V lost 5 bases to trimming and J lost 7 bases, with 15 bases between them. Germline-derived CDR1 and CDR2 are WNHNN and SYGVQD (reference sequence). CDR3 sequence: CASSPGPSRNEQFF. The CDR3 DNA is TGCGCCAGCAGTCCCGGGCCGTCGAGGAATGAGCAGTTCTTC.

This clonotype turned up a few times. This chain uses TRBV20-1 with TRBJ2-1; no clear D gene. V was clipped by 0 bases and J by 9 bases, with 9 bases between them. This CDR3 region has 12 residues. The germline V gene encodes CDR1 DFQATT and CDR2 SNEGSKA (reference sequence). The CDR3 sequence: CSARDLGIEQFF. DNA of the CDR3: TGCAGTGCTAGAGATCTCGGCATTGAGCAGTTCTTC.

V and J are TRBV6-5 and TRBJ1-1; possible D gene TRBD1, 5 bases. Deletions cut 2 bases from V and 5 bases from J, with 9 bases between. CDR1 and CDR2 (germline): MNHEY, SVGAGI. This CDR3 has 13 amino acids. CDR3 region: CASSYGGWTEAFF. CDR3 nucleotides: TGTGCCAGCAGTTACGGGGGGTGGACTGAAGCTTTCTTT.

This chain links TRBV20-1 with TRBJ2-1; D is perhaps TRBD2 (5 bases). Germline CDR1 reads DFQATT; CDR2 reads SNEGSKA (reference sequence). The CDR3 consists of 12 residues. V was clipped by 8 bases and J by 4 bases, with 12 bases between them. The CDR3 sequence is CSRASSYNEQFF. CDR3 nucleotide sequence: TGCAGTCGGGCTAGCTCGTACAATGAGCAGTTCTTC.

The rearrangement uses TRBV24-1 and TRBJ2-6; 7 bases map to TRBD2. Germline V gene lookup returns CDR1 KGHDR and CDR2 SFDVKD. This CDR3 is built from 17 residues. J was trimmed by 4 bases and V by 4 bases; bases with no gene match: 9. The CDR3 loop reads CATSDAYGGTGANVLTF. The CDR3 DNA reads TGTGCCACCAGTGACGCCTACGGGGGGACCGGGGCCAACGTCCTGACTTTC.

This clonotype was observed a handful of times. The gene calls are TRBV7-2 and TRBJ2-5; 7 bases match TRBD2. The CDR3 is 12 amino acids. Germline values: CDR1 SGHTA, CDR2 FQGNSA. Germline trimming cut 11 bases from V and 2 bases from J; bases unmatched to any gene: 5. The CDR3 DNA follows: TGTGCCCGAAGGGAGGGGCAAGAGACCCAGTACTTC. Translation: CARREGQETQYF.

V gene TRBV29-1 combines with J gene TRBJ2-1, with TRBD1 as a possible D gene (6 bases). V dropped 0 bases and J dropped 0 bases, with 12 bases sitting between them. The CDR3 runs to 16 residues. Per germline, CDR1 SQVTM and CDR2 ANQGSEA. Here the CDR3 reads CSVEEGAALSYNEQFF. In nucleotides, the CDR3 is TGCAGCGTTGAAGAGGGGGCAGCTCTCTCCTACAATGAGCAGTTCTTC.

The V and J genes are TRBV18 and TRBJ2-4; 11 nucleotides line up with TRBD1. The DNA end is a closer match to TRBJ2-7, so the J assignment may be wrong. Germline-derived CDR1 and CDR2 are KGHSH and LQKENI. The CDR3 covers 16 residues. The CDR3 DNA reads as TGTGCCAGCTCACCAAAGGGACAGGGGGTAACCTACGAGCAGTACTTC. It is translated as CASSPKGQGVTYEQYF.

This clonotype was counted only a few times. The chain has TRBV7-6 and TRBJ2-2; no clear D gene. V lost 4 bases and J 7 bases, leaving 10 bases between the germline ends. Germline V lookup: CDR1 SGHVS, CDR2 FNYEAQ. There are 13 residues in the CDR3. CDR3 in DNA: TGTGCCAGCAGCTCCCCCGGGCACGGGGAGCTGTTTTTT. Its translation is CASSSPGHGELFF. Variable domain in full (rest from reference TRBV7-6 and TRBJ2-2): GAGVSQSPRYKVTKRGQDVALRCDPISGHVSLYWYRQALGQGPEFLTYFNYEAQQDKSGLPNDRFSAERPEGSISTLTIQRTEQRDSAMYRCASSSPGHGELFFGEGSRLTVL.

The chain uses TRBV3-1 and TRBJ2-7, with no clear D. V lost 4 bases, J lost 3 bases, and 10 bases lay in between. This CDR3 spans 13 amino acids. Germline V gene data show CDR1 as LGHDT and CDR2 as YNNKEL (reference sequence). CDR3 nucleotides: TGTGCCAGCAGCCTAGACACGTTCTACGAGCAGTACTTC. Its protein is CASSLDTFYEQYF.

V and J are TRBV25-1 and TRBJ1-5; D unclear. The CDR3 extends over 12 amino acids. The germline V gene has CDR1 MGHDK and CDR2 SYGVNS. The germline V and J ends were trimmed by 1 base and 3 bases, with 1 base remaining between them. CDR3 coding DNA: TGTGCCAGCAGTGAATTCAATCAGCCCCAGCATTTT. The encoded protein is CASSEFNQPQHF. Using reference TRBV25-1 and TRBJ1-5 for the parts outside the CDR3, the full variable domain is EADIYQTPRYLVIGTGKKITLECSQTMGHDKMYWYQQDPGMELHLIHYSYGVNSTEKGDLSSESTVSRIRTEHFPLTLESARPSHTSQYLCASSEFNQPQHFGDGTRLSIL.

This rearrangement joins TRBV2 to TRBJ1-1; 8 bases fit TRBD1. V lost 10 bases to trimming and J lost 4 bases; unmatched junction nucleotides: 5. Germline CDR1 and CDR2: SNHLY and FYNNEI. This CDR3 spans 12 amino acids. The CDR3 nucleotides are TGTGCCATCCGACAGGGGTCCACTGAAGCTTTCTTT. This codes for CAIRQGSTEAFF.

This clonotype was observed a single time. This chain uses TRBV29-1 with TRBJ2-4, with TRBD2 matching over 8 bases. CDR1 and CDR2 (germline): SQVTM, ANQGSEA. This CDR3 is 14 amino acids long. Trimming cost V 5 bases and J 2 bases; bases outside gene matches: 5. CDR3 DNA: TGCAGCGTTAAGAGCGGGAGTTCCAAAAACATTCAGTACTTC. Amino acid sequence: CSVKSGSSKNIQYF.

The gene calls are TRBV29-1 and TRBJ1-1; 8 bases align to TRBD1. Trimming took 1 base from V and 8 from J; bases not matched to a gene: 9. The CDR3 covers 14 residues. Germline V gene lookup returns CDR1 SQVTM and CDR2 ANQGSEA. The CDR3 protein is CSVEGWGQGAEAFF. CDR3 nucleotides: TGCAGCGTTGAAGGTTGGGGGCAGGGGGCGGAAGCTTTCTTT.

The J gene is TRBJ1-2, the V gene TRBV5-4; D not certain. The ends were cut back, 1 base at V and 0 bases at J, with 13 bases in the middle. Germline V lookup: CDR1 SGHNT, CDR2 YYREEE (reference sequence). CDR3 length: 16 residues. The CDR3 loop reads CASSLFGSQANYGYTF. The CDR3 DNA reads as TGTGCCAGCAGCTTGTTTGGCAGCCAAGCTAACTATGGCTACACCTTC.

V is TRBV28 and J is TRBJ2-5; the D is unclear. Per germline, CDR1 MDHEN and CDR2 SYDVKM. V was trimmed by 5 bases and J by 5 bases, leaving 18 bases between them. The CDR3 covers 15 residues. CDR3 region: CASSPYRSGWETQYF. The CDR3 bases are TGTGCCAGCAGTCCATACCGTTCTGGCTGGGAGACCCAGTACTTC.

The chain uses TRBV7-8 and TRBJ1-3; TRBD1 matches at 8 bases. This CDR3 contains 18 residues. From germline, CDR1 is SGHVS and CDR2 FQNEAQ. The junction had 12 bases not matched to a gene; V was cut back by 1 base and J by 4 bases. The CDR3 loop is CASSLGYDDRGSGNTIYF. CDR3 nucleotide sequence: TGTGCCAGCAGCTTAGGATATGATGACAGGGGATCAGGAAACACCATATATTTT.

This chain links TRBV6-2 or TRBV6-3 with TRBJ2-5; possible D gene TRBD2, 6 bases. The tail of the sequence fits TRBJ2-7 better, so the J call may be wrong. This CDR3 contains 14 residues. Germline V gene lookup returns CDR1 MNHEY and CDR2 SVGEGT. The CDR3 coding sequence is TGTGCCAGCAGTTATGGGACTGTCGGCTACGAGCAGTACTTC. Amino acids: CASSYGTVGYEQYF.

The V and J genes are TRBV4-2 and TRBJ2-3, with 10 nucleotides matching TRBD2. Germline loops: CDR1 LGHNA, CDR2 YNFKEQ. The CDR3 has 17 residues. V lost 0 bases to trimming and J lost 4 bases; unmatched junction nucleotides: 7. The CDR3 DNA is TGTGCCAGCAGCCAAGAGGTCCGGCTAGCGGGGGCAGATACGCAGTATTTT. This codes for CASSQEVRLAGADTQYF.

The chain couples TRBV11-2 to TRBJ2-2; 7 bases line up with TRBD2. Trimming took 1 base from V and 4 from J; bases not matched to a gene: 6. This CDR3 is 16 amino acids long. Germline CDR1 is SGHAT and CDR2 is FQNNGV. This CDR3 reads CASSLVYWGGTGELFF. The CDR3 DNA reads TGTGCCAGCAGCTTAGTGTATTGGGGGGGCACCGGGGAGCTGTTTTTT.

This clonotype was counted only a few times. The CDR3: CASSRGGLNEQYF. The DNA for the CDR3 is TGTGCCAGCAGCCGGGGGGGTTTAAACGAGCAGTACTTC. The genes are TRBV6-5 and TRBJ2-7; 8 bases match TRBD2. Trimming removed 6 bases from V and 5 bases from J; junction bases left unmatched: 6. The length of the CDR3 is 13 residues. Germline V gene sequence: CDR1 MNHEY, CDR2 SVGAGI.

This sequence joins TRBV11-2 and TRBJ2-3; unclear D gene. The CDR3 has 14 residues. The germline V gene encodes CDR1 SGHAT and CDR2 FQNNGV. V shed 7 bases and J shed 3 bases, with 14 bases lying between them. CDR3 region: CASISRAATDTQYF. The CDR3 coding sequence is TGTGCCAGCATCTCAAGGGCGGCGACAGATACGCAGTATTTT. The complete variable domain, with remaining parts taken from reference TRBV11-2 and TRBJ2-3, reads EAGVAQSPRYKIIEKRQSVAFWCNPISGHATLYWYQQILGQGPKLLIQFQNNGVVDDSQLPKDRFSAERLKGVDSTLKIQPAKLEDSAVYLCASISRAATDTQYFGPGTRLTVL.

The CDR3 coding sequence is TGTGCCAGCAGCCAAGCGGGAGGGTGGACAGATACGCAGTATTTT. As protein: CASSQAGGWTDTQYF. The chain uses TRBV11-2 and TRBJ2-3, with 10 bases lining up with TRBD2. With 5 bases clipped from V and 3 bases from J, the junction kept 5 bases outside the gene matches. The CDR3 consists of 15 residues. In germline, CDR1 is SGHAT, CDR2 FQNNGV.

This clonotype was observed a handful of times. V is TRBV5-1 and J is TRBJ2-1; D unclear. CDR3 length equals 13 residues. Germline values: CDR1 SGHRS, CDR2 YFSETQ. The V end was cut by 2 bases, the J end by 4 bases, with 7 bases between. CDR3 in amino acids: CASSFWEYNEQFF. CDR3 DNA: TGCGCCAGCAGCTTTTGGGAATACAATGAGCAGTTCTTC.

The chain links TRBV3-1 to TRBJ2-3; D might be TRBD1 or TRBD2, each matching 5 bases. Trimming pared 3 bases from V and 0 bases from J, leaving 19 bases between. The CDR3 runs to 18 residues. CDR1 LGHDT and CDR2 YNNKEL come from the germline V gene (reference sequence). CDR3 DNA: TGTGCCAGCAGCCACCCGGGACGAGGGGCGGCTAGCACAGATACGCAGTATTTT. It encodes CASSHPGRGAASTDTQYF.